This T cell receptor (beta chain) is drawn from a study of technical replicates of blood from a handful of donors. CDR3 length: 14 amino acids. Trimming shortened V by 6 bases and J by 2 bases, and 13 bases separated the two germline ends. Germline CDR1 is SNHLY and CDR2 is FYNNEI. The repertoire was sequenced with immunoSEQ multiplex PCR; TCRdb's copy has only in-frame clones and lacks some. The sample lists over 80,000 clones, 96% occurring once. The specimen sequenced was T cells isolated from PBMCs. The sequence was collected from a human donor in good health. This chain connects TRBV2 to TRBJ2-5, with D possibly TRBD2 on 5 matching bases. The CDR3 sequence is CASRVGVSQETQYF. CDR3 DNA: TGTGCCAGCAGGGTCGGGGTCAGTCAAGAGACCCAGTACTTC.